This is a list of T cell receptor beta chains from one sample in a study of T cell repertoires in cytomegalovirus infection. TCRdb reanalysed the reads using MiXCR and keeps one entry per CDR3 protein. The table records 630,000 or so distinct CDR3 sequences, roughly a quarter of them present only once. Sequencing input: CD8+ T cells from PBMCs. These receptors were taken from a human donor in good health (CMV status not recorded). Some clones in this sample may be carry-over from other donors' samples. Each CDR3 is given without its conserved first and last residue.

v_call: TRBV7-2; j_call: TRBJ2-5; cdr3_aa: ASSTSAGGGETQY
v_call: TRBV5-6; j_call: TRBJ2-2; cdr3_aa: ASRSAPPDGELF
v_call: TRBV7-9; j_call: TRBJ2-5; cdr3_aa: ASSSRAGGQETQY
v_call: TRBV12-3/TRBV12-4; j_call: TRBJ2-7; cdr3_aa: ASSLSGGVGEQY
v_call: TRBV12-3/TRBV12-4; j_call: TRBJ2-5; cdr3_aa: AGSGETQY
v_call: TRBV7-9; j_call: TRBJ2-2; cdr3_aa: ASSTGTDTGELF
v_call: TRBV2; j_call: TRBJ2-1; cdr3_aa: ASRGAHNEQF
v_call: TRBV7-2; j_call: TRBJ2-3; cdr3_aa: ASGPLWGSDTQY
v_call: TRBV5-6; j_call: TRBJ1-1; cdr3_aa: ASREMTGAFEAF
v_call: TRBV5-6; j_call: TRBJ1-2; cdr3_aa: ASSLETYVNYGYT
v_call: TRBV6-5; j_call: TRBJ2-7; cdr3_aa: ASSPGHYEQY
v_call: TRBV4-1; j_call: TRBJ2-3; cdr3_aa: ASSQEQPTTDTQY
v_call: TRBV28; j_call: TRBJ1-5; cdr3_aa: ASSIMGSSRAQH
v_call: TRBV5-1; j_call: TRBJ1-1; cdr3_aa: VSSDRGTEAF
v_call: TRBV25-1; j_call: TRBJ1-1; cdr3_aa: ASSEYGTNTEAF
v_call: TRBV9; j_call: TRBJ2-1; cdr3_aa: ASSDPLSGGHYNEQF
v_call: TRBV6-5; j_call: TRBJ1-6; cdr3_aa: ASSAAGTGGSALH
v_call: TRBV20-1; j_call: TRBJ2-3; cdr3_aa: SASGGYTDTQY
v_call: TRBV7-9; j_call: TRBJ2-7; cdr3_aa: ASSGAMSYEQY
v_call: TRBV7-9; j_call: TRBJ2-5; cdr3_aa: ASNIPARDYQETQY
v_call: TRBV7-9; j_call: TRBJ1-2; cdr3_aa: ASSYLDGYT
v_call: TRBV6-5; j_call: TRBJ1-2; cdr3_aa: ASSYRGQGNGYT
v_call: TRBV20-1; j_call: TRBJ1-5; cdr3_aa: SASFPVGSNQPQH
v_call: TRBV29-1; j_call: TRBJ1-2; cdr3_aa: SVPGQGHSRYGYT
v_call: TRBV7-2; j_call: TRBJ2-7; cdr3_aa: ASSLREGGGGPTYGQY
v_call: TRBV6-6; j_call: TRBJ2-5; cdr3_aa: ASSNPRDDQETQY
v_call: TRBV15; j_call: TRBJ1-1; cdr3_aa: ATSFPGTEAF
v_call: TRBV29-1; j_call: TRBJ2-1; cdr3_aa: SVDGGQWSVEQF
v_call: TRBV7-9; j_call: TRBJ2-2; cdr3_aa: ASSLDRGELF
v_call: TRBV29-1; j_call: TRBJ2-2; cdr3_aa: SVSGIQDRVTADNTGELF
v_call: TRBV20-1; j_call: TRBJ2-5; cdr3_aa: SAKNWGQGRETQY
v_call: TRBV7-3; j_call: TRBJ1-2; cdr3_aa: ASSLVPGEVDGYT
v_call: TRBV6-1; j_call: TRBJ2-1; cdr3_aa: ASSGATTLSSYNEQF
v_call: TRBV29-1; j_call: TRBJ2-7; cdr3_aa: SVSWDRDYEQY
v_call: TRBV7-9; j_call: TRBJ1-1; cdr3_aa: ASSLVWTGANTEAF
v_call: TRBV12-3/TRBV12-4; j_call: TRBJ2-3; cdr3_aa: ASSLVPDTQY
v_call: TRBV20-1; j_call: TRBJ2-1; cdr3_aa: SARRLAGGLEQF
v_call: TRBV7-9; j_call: TRBJ2-1; cdr3_aa: ASSYTGNEQF
v_call: TRBV7-6; j_call: TRBJ2-3; cdr3_aa: ASSLALVRQGSVDTQY
v_call: TRBV5-4; j_call: TRBJ2-1; cdr3_aa: ASSSGTRSGDEQF
v_call: TRBV4-2; j_call: TRBJ1-1; cdr3_aa: ASSHPGTGGAAF
v_call: TRBV19; j_call: TRBJ2-3; cdr3_aa: AGTWAGRSTDTQY
v_call: TRBV29-1; j_call: TRBJ2-7; cdr3_aa: SATPGGKASYEQY
v_call: TRBV6-5; j_call: TRBJ2-7; cdr3_aa: ATGDSGEQY
v_call: TRBV6-5; j_call: TRBJ1-4; cdr3_aa: ASRLGTGGNEKLF
v_call: TRBV6-1; j_call: TRBJ2-1; cdr3_aa: ASSLRWTAGGYYNEQF
v_call: TRBV20-1; j_call: TRBJ1-2; cdr3_aa: SAMYRYSGYT
v_call: TRBV7-9; j_call: TRBJ2-3; cdr3_aa: ASSPVQGEADTQY
v_call: TRBV7-9; j_call: TRBJ2-4; cdr3_aa: ASSRRARKNIQY
v_call: TRBV6-2/TRBV6-3; j_call: TRBJ1-2; cdr3_aa: ASSEDRSSNYGYT
v_call: TRBV29-1; j_call: TRBJ2-1; cdr3_aa: SVGVAGGPYNEQF
v_call: TRBV25-1; j_call: TRBJ2-3; cdr3_aa: ASSETSGLGMTDTQY
v_call: TRBV12-3/TRBV12-4; j_call: TRBJ2-3; cdr3_aa: ASSLRQHTDTQY
v_call: TRBV6-2/TRBV6-3; j_call: TRBJ1-4; cdr3_aa: ASTHGHREDEKLF
v_call: TRBV3-1; j_call: TRBJ2-7; cdr3_aa: ASSQLSGLSYEQY